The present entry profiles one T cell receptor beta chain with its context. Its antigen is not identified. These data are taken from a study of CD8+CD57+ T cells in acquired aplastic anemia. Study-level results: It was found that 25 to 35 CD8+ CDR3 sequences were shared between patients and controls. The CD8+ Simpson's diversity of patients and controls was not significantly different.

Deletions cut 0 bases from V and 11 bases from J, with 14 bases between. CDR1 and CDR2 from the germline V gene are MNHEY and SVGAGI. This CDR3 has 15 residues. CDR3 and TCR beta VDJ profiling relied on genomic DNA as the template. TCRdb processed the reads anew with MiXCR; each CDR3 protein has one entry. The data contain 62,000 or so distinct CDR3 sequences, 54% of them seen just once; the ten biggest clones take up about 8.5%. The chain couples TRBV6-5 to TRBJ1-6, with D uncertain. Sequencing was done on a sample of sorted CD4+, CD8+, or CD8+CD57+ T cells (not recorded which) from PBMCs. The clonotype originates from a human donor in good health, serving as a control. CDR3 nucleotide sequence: TGTGCCAGCAGTTACTCGCGGGCGGGTGGGGCACCCCTCCACTTT. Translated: CASSYSRAGGAPLHF.